Shown below are 24 T cell receptor beta chains from a single sample sequenced in a study of CD8 T cells in Susac syndrome. RNA was extracted with the RNeasy kit, and a quantity of roughly 0.5 to 1 ug was reverse transcribed using random hexamers. One entry per CDR3 protein, called by TCRdb with MiXCR from the immunoSEQ multiplex PCR reads. The table includes under 350,000 distinct CDR3 sequences, under 95% detected once. What was sequenced was CD4+ T cells from PBMCs. These receptors all come from a human donor with multiple sclerosis.

DNA for the CDR3: TGTGCCAGCAGTTTACTCCCAGGCGGCTACACCTTC. It translates to CASSLLPGGYTF. The chain combines TRBV28 with TRBJ1-2; D not certain. Trimming took 2 bases from V and 8 from J, leaving 9 bases between them. Germline loops: CDR1 MDHEN, CDR2 SYDVKM. The length of the CDR3 is 12 residues.

The chain employs TRBV5-1 and TRBJ2-3; no firm D call. Trimming took 1 base from V and 1 from J, leaving 7 bases between them. Germline CDR1 reads SGHRS; CDR2 reads YFSETQ. The CDR3 has 14 residues. CDR3 loop: CASSLSRGTDTQYF. DNA of the CDR3: TGCGCCAGCAGCTTGAGTCGGGGCACAGATACGCAGTATTTT.

The V gene is TRBV6-1, the J gene TRBJ2-4, with D tentatively TRBD1 or TRBD2 (5 bases each). The length of the CDR3 is 15 residues. Trimming took off 4 bases at V and 3 bases at J, with 13 bases between the two ends. CDR1 and CDR2 (germline): MNHNS, SASEGT. CDR3 nucleotide sequence: TGTGCCAGCAGTGTTGTGGGGGATGGCAAAAACATTCAGTACTTC. It is translated as CASSVVGDGKNIQYF.

The V and J genes are TRBV5-1 and TRBJ2-1, with D perhaps TRBD1 (5 bases). CDR1 SGHRS and CDR2 YFSETQ come from the germline V gene. The V end was cut by 4 bases, the J end by 5 bases, with 19 bases between. The length of the CDR3 is 16 residues. CDR3 sequence: CASSLAGATLNNEQFF. The CDR3 DNA sequence: TGCGCCAGCAGCCTCGCTGGGGCTACCTTAAACAATGAGCAGTTCTTC.

The V gene is TRBV6-6, the J gene TRBJ1-5; maybe TRBD1 (5 bases). The V gene's germline CDR1 is MNHNY and CDR2 SVGAGI (reference sequence). The germline V and J ends were trimmed by 4 bases and 3 bases, with 13 bases remaining between them. CDR3 length: 15 residues. This chain's CDR3 is CASSSVRGVNQPQHF. CDR3 sequence (DNA): TGTGCCAGCAGTTCCGTCCGGGGGGTCAATCAGCCCCAGCATTTT.

This clonotype appeared a single time. The chain has TRBV19 and TRBJ2-7, with TRBD1 matching over 8 bases. V dropped 6 bases and J dropped 0; count of bases not matched to a gene: 7. Germline V gene lookup returns CDR1 LNHDA and CDR2 SQIVND (reference sequence). The CDR3 is 15 residues long. The CDR3 sequence: CASSWGQADSYEQYF. DNA of the CDR3: TGTGCCAGTAGCTGGGGACAGGCCGACTCCTACGAGCAGTACTTC.

With regard to this clonotype: One end of the junction is discordant with germline, which a read error may explain. The chain carries TRBV15 and TRBJ2-6; a weak D match, TRBD1 (6 bases). CDR1 is LNHNV and CDR2 is YYDKDF in the germline V gene (reference sequence). The CDR3 is 15 amino acids. CDR3 in DNA: TGTGCCACCAGCCTTGGGGGCTCTGGGGCCAACGTCCTGATTTTC. Translating it yields CATSLGGSGANVLIF.

V usage is TRBV21-1 and J usage is TRBJ2-1; the DNA was not used to check the table's D call, TRBD2. TRBV21-1 is an annotated pseudogene. CDR3 length equals 16 residues. The CDR3 DNA sequence: TGTGCCAGCAGCAAAGGAGTAGCGGGAGTTTTCAATGAGCAGTTCTTC. Its protein product is CASSKGVAGVFNEQFF.

This chain links TRBV7-2 with TRBJ1-2, with a possible D match to TRBD1 (5 bases). The CDR3 contains 11 residues. Germline lookup yields CDR1 SGHTA and CDR2 FQGNSA. Between the trimmed V and J ends, which lost 8 bases and 2 bases, there was a span of 6 bases. The CDR3 region is CASEGNYGYTF. The DNA of the CDR3 is TGTGCCAGCGAGGGGAACTATGGCTACACCTTC.

V usage is TRBV9 and J usage is TRBJ1-5, with no clear D. Germline CDR1 and CDR2: SGDLS and YYNGEE. CDR3 length equals 14 residues. Trimming cost V 0 bases and J 4 bases, with 8 bases left between them. In nucleotides, the CDR3 is TGTGCCAGCAGCGTAGGAGACACGAATCAGCCCCAGCATTTT. Translation gives CASSVGDTNQPQHF.

This chain uses TRBV29-1 with TRBJ1-1, with D maybe TRBD1 (6 bases). The CDR3 is 13 residues long. Trimming shortened V by 7 bases and J by 1 base, and 13 bases separated the two germline ends. Germline V CDR1 and CDR2: SQVTM, ANQGSEA. CDR3 protein: CSAPGAGNTEAFF. The DNA for the CDR3 is TGCAGCGCCCCGGGGGCGGGGAACACTGAAGCTTTCTTT.

V gene TRBV7-2 combines with J gene TRBJ2-1, with 12 positions matching TRBD2. V was clipped by 5 bases and J by 9 bases; unmatched bases: 11. Germline CDR1 and CDR2: SGHTA and FQGNSA. This CDR3 comprises 16 residues. The CDR3 sequence is CASSRRLAGDRGEQFF. CDR3 nucleotides: TGTGCCAGCAGCCGGAGACTAGCGGGGGACCGTGGTGAGCAGTTCTTC.

The chain is built from TRBV3-1 and TRBJ1-1; D is uncertain. Germline assignment: CDR1 LGHDT and CDR2 YNNKEL (reference sequence). This CDR3 contains 14 residues. Trimming cost V 2 bases and J 3 bases, with 10 bases left between them. CDR3 sequence reads: CASSQQSVYTEAFF. The CDR3 DNA follows: TGTGCCAGCAGCCAACAGTCCGTGTACACTGAAGCTTTCTTT.

In the case of this clonotype: A junction end diverges from the germline sequence, so it may reflect a read error. The chain couples TRBV30 to TRBJ2-7; TRBD2 aligns across 13 bases. CDR3 length equals 18 residues. Germline CDR1 is GTSNPN and CDR2 is SVGIG (reference sequence). The CDR3 DNA sequence: TGTGCCTGGAGACCCGGGACTAGCGGGACCCATTTACCTTACGGGCAGTACTTC. Translated, it gives CAWRPGTSGTHLPYGQYF.

V and J are TRBV5-1 and TRBJ2-7, with D possibly TRBD1 on 7 matching bases. Germline loops: CDR1 SGHRS, CDR2 YFSETQ. V lost 3 bases and J lost 7, with 11 bases in between. The length of the CDR3 is 12 residues. The CDR3: CASSWGDSEQYF. The CDR3 region has the DNA TGCGCCAGCAGCTGGGGGGACAGTGAGCAGTACTTC.

This CDR3 is CASSISGPSTDTQYF. CDR3 DNA sequence: TGCGCCAGCAGCATTAGCGGCCCGAGCACAGATACGCAGTATTTT. The J gene is TRBJ2-3, the V gene TRBV5-1, with a weak D call TRBD2 (6 bases). The V end was cut by 4 bases, the J end by 0 bases, with 12 bases between. The CDR3 totals 15 residues. CDR1 is SGHRS and CDR2 is YFSETQ in the germline V gene. Filled out from reference TRBV5-1 and TRBJ2-3, the complete variable domain reads KAGVTQTPRYLIKTRGQQVTLSCSPISGHRSVSWYQQTPGQGLQFLFEYFSETQRNKGNFPGRFSGRQFSNSRSEMNVSTLELGDSALYLCASSISGPSTDTQYFGPGTRLTVL.

The J gene is TRBJ2-1, the V gene TRBV4-1, with TRBD2 identical over 9 bases. CDR1 is MGHRA and CDR2 is YSYEKL in the germline V gene. V lost 0 bases and J lost 4; bases outside the gene matches: 19. The CDR3 is 21 residues long. The CDR3: CASSQDLQGRYVREGYNEQFF. In DNA form, the CDR3 reads TGCGCCAGCAGCCAAGACTTACAGGGTCGATACGTGCGGGAGGGGTACAATGAGCAGTTCTTC.

The rearrangement joins TRBV6-2 or TRBV6-3 to TRBJ2-6, with D unresolved. Trimming left V 5 bases short and J 2 bases short, with 25 bases between. This CDR3 has 20 amino acids. From germline, CDR1 is MNHEY and CDR2 SVGEGT. CDR3 DNA: TGTGCCAGCAGTCCCTTACGTCCCGTAAGGCGTGTAGCTGGGGCCAACGTCCTGACTTTC. Residues: CASSPLRPVRRVAGANVLTF.

This clonotype was counted once. The CDR3 DNA is TGTGCCAGCAGCCGAACGCGGGGCGAGCAGTACTTC. Encoded protein: CASSRTRGEQYF. The chain joins TRBV6-5 to TRBJ2-7, with D perhaps matching TRBD2 (6 bases). Germline V gives CDR1 MNHEY, CDR2 SVGAGI. This CDR3 has 12 residues. V was clipped by 6 bases and J by 6 bases, with 12 bases between them.

This chain joins TRBV5-5 and TRBJ1-1; 7 nucleotides match TRBD1. Germline CDR1 and CDR2: SGHKS and YYEKEE (reference sequence). The CDR3 consists of 15 residues. Trimming cost V 7 bases and J 5 bases; bases outside gene matches: 14. DNA of the CDR3: TGTGCCAGCTCCCCCCACGTGACAGGGACGACTGAAGCTTTCTTT. It translates to CASSPHVTGTTEAFF.

For the CDR3, the DNA is TGTGCCAGCAGCGCCACAGGGGAGTCCCACAATGAGCAGTTCTTC. Its translation: CASSATGESHNEQFF. The chain has TRBV5-4 and TRBJ2-1; 7 bases fit TRBD1. Germline V gene data show CDR1 as SGHNT and CDR2 as YYREEE (reference sequence). After removal of 4 bases from V and 5 bases from J, the junction contained 9 bases not matched to a gene. The CDR3 contains 15 residues.

The V and J genes are TRBV30 and TRBJ1-2; D gene unclear. The germline CDR1 and CDR2 sequences are GTSNPN and SVGIG (reference sequence). This CDR3 comprises 12 residues. The V and J ends lost 0 bases and 7 bases respectively, with 9 bases between them. The CDR3 DNA reads TGTGCCTGGAGTGTTGGAGGTTCTGGCTACACCTTC. It codes for CAWSVGGSGYTF. Together with reference TRBV30 and TRBJ1-2, the CDR3 gives the full variable domain: SQTIHQWPATLVQPVGSPLSLECTVEGTSNPNLYWYRQAAGRGLQLLFYSVGIGQISSEVPQNLSASRPQDRQFILSSKKLLLSDSGFYLCAWSVGGSGYTFGSGTRLTVV.

The gene calls are TRBV25-1 and TRBJ1-3, with D tentatively TRBD1 (6 bases). The CDR3 is 16 amino acids. Trimming stripped 5 bases from V and 2 bases from J, with 16 bases between. Germline lookup yields CDR1 MGHDK and CDR2 SYGVNS. The CDR3 reads CASSSAGTGTGNTIYF. In DNA form, the CDR3 reads TGTGCCAGCAGTTCGGCGGGAACAGGGACTGGAAACACCATATATTTT. Combining the CDR3 with reference TRBV25-1 and TRBJ1-3 gives the whole variable domain EADIYQTPRYLVIGTGKKITLECSQTMGHDKMYWYQQDPGMELHLIHYSYGVNSTEKGDLSSESTVSRIRTEHFPLTLESARPSHTSQYLCASSSAGTGTGNTIYFGEGSWLTVV.

This clonotype was picked up one time. As DNA, the CDR3 is TGCGCCAGCAGCCAGTCTGTGATAGCGGGAGTGGCAGATACGCAGTATTTT. It is translated as CASSQSVIAGVADTQYF. The rearrangement uses TRBV4-1 and TRBJ2-3; 9 bases align to TRBD2. This CDR3 contains 17 residues. In germline, CDR1 is MGHRA, CDR2 YSYEKL. The trim removed 3 bases at V and 4 bases at J, leaving 11 bases unmatched.